The 3 T cell receptor beta chains reported below all come from one sample, sequenced in a study of T cell responses to AZD1222 COVID-19 vaccine. Only in-frame clones appear in the TCRdb table, and some are missing; sequencing was by immunoSEQ multiplex PCR. The sample lists 180,000 or so clones, 92% seen once, with 1% to 1.5% in the top ten. Source: peripheral blood, taken 28 days after the second AZD1222 dose. These receptor sequences come from an adult who received the AZD1222 COVID-19 vaccine.

As regards this clone: The junction departs from germline at one end; a sequencing error may be responsible. This chain links TRBV18 with TRBJ2-7; TRBD2 might be the D (6 bases). The CDR3 sequence is 15 residues long. The germline CDR1 and CDR2 sequences are KGHSH and LQKENI. CDR3 DNA: TGTGCCAGCTCATCACCCCGAGGGGAGGACGACGAGCAGTACTTC. Its translation is CASSSPRGEDDEQYF.

The chain employs TRBV4-2 and TRBJ1-5; D perhaps matches TRBD1 (5 bases). The germline V gene has CDR1 LGHNA and CDR2 YNFKEQ. V lost 11 bases to trimming and J lost 0 bases, with 14 bases between them. The CDR3 spans 14 residues. The DNA for the CDR3 is TGTGCCTCCGGGGGACCCACTAGCAATCAGCCCCAGCATTTT. Its protein is CASGGPTSNQPQHF.

This clone was detected a few times. The rearrangement uses TRBV5-1 and TRBJ1-2; possible D gene TRBD1, 5 bases. Germline V CDR1 and CDR2: SGHRS, YFSETQ. The CDR3 length is 14 residues. V shed 4 bases and J shed 6 bases, with 16 bases lying between them. This CDR3 reads CASSQGADVDGYTF. CDR3 DNA: TGCGCCAGCAGCCAGGGTGCGGACGTCGATGGCTACACCTTC.